The TCR beta chain described here comes from a study of Graves' ophthalmopathy and Graves' hyperthyroidism (dated by TCRdb to 2017 to 2018). With regard to the full study: Hyperthyroidism was considered stable if no progression to ophthalmopathy occurred within 18 months of follow-up. The study used TCR beta repertoire signatures to distinguish Graves' ophthalmopathy from Graves' hyperthyroidism and to predict progression to ophthalmopathy. In total, over 130 blood samples were TCR-sequenced: around 42 ophthalmopathy, roughly 80 hyperthyroidism and some 17 hyperthyroidism-to-ophthalmopathy patients. To explore V-J signatures distinguishing ophthalmopathy from hyperthyroidism, a discovery set of around 100 patients (around 44 ophthalmopathy, roughly 60 stable hyperthyroidism) was enrolled. An independent validation cohort was composed of around 19 hyperthyroidism patients and over 15 patients who later progressed from hyperthyroidism to ophthalmopathy. T-cell repertoires of thyroid tissue and blood were compared in more than five hyperthyroidism patients. Following sample collection, hyperthyroidism patients were given methimazole at a starting dose of 30 mg daily, and ophthalmopathy patients were given high-dose intravenous methylprednisolone.

Hyperthyroidism patients were newly diagnosed, with disease duration under 2 months, and aged 18 to 65 years. Patients were excluded if they had other autoimmune diseases, uncontrolled infections, pregnancy or lactation. Diagnosis was based on clinical symptoms, serum thyroxine, TRAb, thyroid ultrasound and orbital computed tomography. Total RNA was extracted with Trizol reagent and quality-checked on an Agilent 2100 Bioanalyzer. Many counts were recorded for this clonotype. The clone's antigen remains unknown. No base quality information exists; no much larger clone differs at one position. For repertoire sequencing, TCR beta CDR3 regions were amplified from RNA transcripts. The first round of RT-PCR was done with HTBI primers and the Qiagen OneStep RT-PCR kit, and was followed by a second round of multiplex PCR, then size selection and purification. Libraries were sequenced on an Illumina HiSeq2000 using paired-end 100 bp reads. Under the source paper's analysis protocol: SOAPnuke was used for read processing, and reads with adapters, uncalled bases, a mean Phred below 15, or no exact constant-primer or identifier match were discarded. High-quality paired reads were merged with COPE v1.2.5. Unique nucleotide sequences were defined as clonotypes and aligned to IMGT TRB V, D and J references using MiTCR v1.1. The analysis was limited to V-J combinations with a frequency above 0.0001, which together covered 99.2% of repertoires. A TCR clonal expansion and chaos score per V-J combination was defined as the ratio of F50 clonal expansion to chaos observed in the TCRdist matrix. Welch's t-statistics and random forest were used to reduce the features to 10 to 15 V-J combinations, which were then used as input to a naive Bayes classifier. The similarity between thyroid and blood repertoires was quantified using the Morisita-Horn index. TCRdb took the public reads, trimmed them with fastp at Q25, ran MiXCR for clone calling and kept in-frame beta chains. A single entry per CDR3 protein holds the most common genes and DNA from its merged rows. None of the V and J calls come from the authors' own analysis; TCRdb made them. The sample table holds 500,000 to 600,000 distinct CDR3 sequences, of which about 40% were seen once. Roughly 4.5% of the sample lies in the top ten.

Study-wide conclusions, independent of this receptor: In validation, the model predicted ophthalmopathy progression with nearly 71% sensitivity and roughly 72% specificity; some twelve predicted patients were CT-confirmed with GO in a median of around 6.5 months. Ophthalmopathy was separated from stable hyperthyroidism by the 13-signature model with about 85% sensitivity and 81% to 84% specificity in cross-validation and with 80%/75% in the test set. No statistical method was used to set the sample size in advance, and the investigators knew which group each participant was assigned to. Most expanded thyroid clonotypes with a frequency above 0.001 also appeared in blood, which suggests that blood repertoires may reflect the immune response in the thyroid.

The source is an adult man with Graves' hyperthyroidism. Sequencing used peripheral blood or thyroid tissue (not recorded which).

For the CDR3, the sequence is CASSSGQRNTEAFF. At the DNA level, the sequence is TGTGCCAGCAGCTCGGGACAGAGAAACACTGAAGCTTTCTTT. The sequence joins TRBV7-2 to TRBJ1-1; 7 bases in the middle match TRBD1. The CDR3 covers 14 residues, taking in both the cysteine and the phenylalanine. CDR3 DNA only is kept here, 42 bases in frame from base 1. The germline V gene provides CDR1 SGHTA and CDR2 FQGNSA. V is pruned by 4 bases and J by 2 bases, leaving 4 bases of the junction without a gene match.